A selection of T cell receptor beta chains follows, all from one sample in a study of shared clonotypes between healthy human individuals. Profiling relied on immunoSEQ multiplex PCR, and the TCRdb table lists in-frame clones only, not all of them. The sample records 450,000 to 500,000 clones, around 79% being singletons. Sequencing input: PBMCs. These receptors came from a woman between 35 and 50 years old in good health. Some clones in this sample may be carry-over from other donors' samples. Both conserved end residues are part of each CDR3.

>TRBV5-4
CASSSDWGTDSPLHF
>TRBV7-3
CASSKLVAGELFF
>TRBV10-3
CAIRDRGPIFSGANVLTF
>TRBV29-1
CSVGTSETQYF
>TRBV10-1
CASRCRDREFCEQYF
>TRBV7-8
CASSLARETQYF
>TRBV19
CASSTIETGDYGYTF
>TRBV28
CASSLYDRNTEAFF
>TRBV4-2
CASSPDRRVDYGNTIYF
>TRBV29-1
CSGGRSRDSYEQYF
>TRBV27
CASKLGGSSYNEQFF
>TRBV5-6
CASSPPRGRGNDEKLFF
>TRBV15
CATSRRETARGYTF
>TRBV28
CASSLLDSSSTDTQYF
>TRBV6-4
CASSDQAGEGNEQFF
>TRBV10-3
CAISEGLAGGPYEQYF
>TRBV10-3
CATSSGLAGVDTQYF
>TRBV28
CASRTSNQPQHF
>TRBV25-1
CASSDLTSTDTQYF
>TRBV11-2
CASSPGTSGRIDEQFF
>TRBV19
CASNWGRGAEAFF
>TRBV4-2
CASSQENLNQPQHF
>TRBV9
CASSVATTGAGAEKLFF
>TRBV7-9
CASSLGRLATPRQYF
>TRBV18
CASSPDYSYEQYF
>TRBV19
CASSRQDSSYEQYF
>TRBV7-3
CASSADGTVSGYTF
>TRBV5-5
CASSFGAIQSSYEQYF
>TRBV10-3
CAISEDPNYGYTF
>TRBV27
CASSPTFVRSYEQYF
>TRBV7-6
CASSSRDGRSGNTIYF
>TRBV2
CASMTDGNTIYF
>TRBV5-5
CASSIVLAGGPYGGEQYF
>TRBV5-1
CASSLGPGGYQETQYF
>TRBV27
CASSSYLEAASNQPQHF
>TRBV6-1
CASSEAPEAAEAFF
>TRBV5-8
CASSRRGGSGTEAFF
>TRBV28
CASRAGGTDTQYF
>TRBV18
CASSGQGQRETQYF
>TRBV30
CAWSLLARTGELFF
>TRBV6-1
CASSARPAYSSGNTIYF
>TRBV30
CAWNGQRETQYF
>TRBV18
CASSPDNQPQHF
>TRBV5-1
CASSSEQGSYEQYF
>TRBV5-5
CASSLNGGGVAGELFF
>TRBV6-1
CASSLTGGNTEAFF
>TRBV7-2
CASSFPSRGNGNTIYF